This is a list of T cell receptor beta chains from one sample in a study of graft-versus-host responses after intestinal transplantation. Sequencing was performed with immunoSEQ multiplex PCR; in TCRdb, only in-frame clones are kept and a portion is missing. The sample records over 75,000 clones, about nine tenths being singletons. These receptors are not linked to any known antigen. The sequenced sample was unstimulated CD4+ T cells sorted from spleen or lymph node cells, obtained before transplant. These receptors came from a human donor who was the organ donor for an intestinal transplant. The CDR3 runs from the conserved cysteine through the conserved F or W. D genes are given only for firm matches. The listing skips clone size in some rows; elsewhere it reads once, few, many or a size class.

NA	TRBV4-2	TRBJ2-7	NA	CASSHVSHRGAHEQYF
NA	TRBV7-6	TRBJ2-7	NA	CASSLGGADYEQYF
NA	TRBV5-1	TRBJ2-2	NA	CASSLSVRGNTGELFF
TRBD2	TRBV28	TRBJ2-7	few	CASSGRLAGRGVVEQYF
NA	TRBV9	TRBJ2-5	NA	CASSLGGGRAYQETQYF
NA	TRBV11-3	TRBJ2-2	few	CASSLATRYTGELFF
NA	TRBV7-3	TRBJ1-2	once	CASSSKGDNYGYTF
NA	TRBV5-1	TRBJ2-5	NA	CASSLRTPQETQYF
NA	TRBV9	TRBJ1-2	NA	CASSSTGGSLNDGYTF
NA	TRBV27	TRBJ2-5	NA	CASSWQVGGIETQYF
TRBD2	TRBV5-6	TRBJ2-3	NA	CASRLRGGGPDTQYF
TRBD1	TRBV18	TRBJ1-3	NA	CAGARDRGGNTIYF
NA	TRBV28	TRBJ1-2	NA	CASSHKDSPRRGYTF
TRBD2	TRBV6-4	TRBJ2-7	NA	CASNPRKRERYEQYF
NA	TRBV2	TRBJ1-4	NA	CASGRGPTNEKLFF
NA	TRBV5-6	TRBJ1-4	NA	CASSLTGEKLFF
NA	TRBV11-2	TRBJ1-4	NA	CASSFGSQVTNEKLFF
TRBD1	TRBV19	TRBJ1-1	NA	CASRNRGRDTEAFF
NA	TRBV5-1	TRBJ2-1	NA	CASSSDNLNEQFF
TRBD2	TRBV19	TRBJ2-1	once	CASSNQGLAAYNEQFF
NA	TRBV6-6	TRBJ1-4	NA	CASTRGSVSEKLFF
NA	TRBV7-2	TRBJ1-1	NA	CASSLFRVDTEAFF
NA	TRBV2	TRBJ2-1	NA	CASRDSSSYNEQFF
NA	TRBV27	TRBJ1-1	NA	CASSRDTSTEAFF
TRBD2	TRBV10-3	TRBJ2-5	NA	CAISERRLAGGSETQYF
TRBD1	TRBV30	TRBJ1-5	NA	CAFKSNRGEWFGNQPQHF
NA	TRBV19	TRBJ1-4	NA	CASSRRRGSGEKLFF
NA	TRBV5-4	TRBJ2-1	NA	CASSFGVVSSYNEQFF
TRBD1	TRBV29-1	TRBJ2-5	NA	CSAVHRGRETQYF
NA	TRBV11-2	TRBJ2-7	NA	CASSLDSYEQYF
NA	TRBV18	TRBJ2-7	once	CASSPPPPHRSSYEQYF
TRBD1	TRBV5-5	TRBJ1-4	NA	CASSLLQGMRTTNEKLFF
NA	TRBV6-5	TRBJ1-5	NA	CASSYTGHQPQHF
TRBD2	TRBV2	TRBJ2-7	NA	CASPSGGKYEQYF
NA	TRBV9	TRBJ2-7	NA	CASSASGTSDEQYF
NA	TRBV21-1	TRBJ2-7	NA	CASSKVSGVYEQYF
NA	TRBV18	NA	NA	CASSPLGDFDYEQYF
TRBD2	TRBV9	TRBJ2-1	NA	CASSARDYTYNEQFF
TRBD2	TRBV7-2	TRBJ2-5	NA	CASSGLAEETQYF
NA	TRBV4-2	TRBJ2-7	NA	CASSQDLWAVEPYEQYF
TRBD1	TRBV11-3	TRBJ2-1	NA	CASSLGTGEYNEQFF
TRBD2	TRBV7-2	TRBJ2-7	few	CASSLESSGRYEQYF